This T cell receptor (beta chain) was sequenced for a study of resident and recirculating memory T cells in vitiligo. Study at large: Epidermis came from shave biopsies of lesional and nonlesional sites, plus PBMCs. No cells were sorted; samples were homogenized just before genomic DNA extraction. Study-level findings and limits: Vitiligo lesions lacked a unique dominant clone, and clonality varied.

With respect to this clone: The antigen is unknown.

TCRdb keeps only in-frame clones here, not all; method: immunoSEQ multiplex PCR. The repertoire holds more than 35,000 clones, nearly 95% seen once, with about 4.5% in the top ten. Stability required unchanged lesions during the previous 6 months. Germline CDR1 SGHRS, CDR2 YFSETQ. The CDR3 is made up of 13 amino acids. Germline trimming cut 4 bases from V and 6 bases from J; bases unmatched to any gene: 6. The J gene is TRBJ2-5, the V gene TRBV5-1; 7 bases map to TRBD1. Sequenced sample: blood. This TCR derives from a male donor with vitiligo. The CDR3 DNA reads as TGCGCCAGCAGCCTGGGACAGTCCAAGACCCAGTACTTC. Protein product: CASSLGQSKTQYF.